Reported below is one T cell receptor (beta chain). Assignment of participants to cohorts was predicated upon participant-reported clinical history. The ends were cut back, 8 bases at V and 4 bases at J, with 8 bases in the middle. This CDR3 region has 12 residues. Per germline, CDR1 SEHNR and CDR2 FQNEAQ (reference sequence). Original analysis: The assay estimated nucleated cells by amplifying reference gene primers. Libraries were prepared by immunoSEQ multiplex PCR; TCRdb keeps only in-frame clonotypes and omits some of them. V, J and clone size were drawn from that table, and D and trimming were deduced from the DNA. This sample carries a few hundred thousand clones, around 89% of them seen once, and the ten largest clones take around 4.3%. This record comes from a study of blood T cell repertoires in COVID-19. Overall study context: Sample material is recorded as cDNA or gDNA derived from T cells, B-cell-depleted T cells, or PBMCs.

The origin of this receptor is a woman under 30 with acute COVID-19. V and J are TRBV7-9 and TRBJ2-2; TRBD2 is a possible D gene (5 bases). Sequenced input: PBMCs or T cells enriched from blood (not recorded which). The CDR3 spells CASVRGTGELFF. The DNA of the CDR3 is TGTGCCAGCGTCCGGGGCACCGGGGAGCTGTTTTTT.